Each of the 11 T cell receptor beta chains below was sequenced from the same sample in a study of response to subunit inactivated influenza vaccine. TCRdb called the RT-PCR reads again in MiXCR, with one record for every CDR3 protein. The profile shows 450,000 to 700,000 distinct CDR3 sequences, about 14% of them singletons. Sequenced here: PBMCs from blood, sampled 11 to 12 days after vaccination. The receptors come from a middle-aged man who received an inactivated influenza vaccine.

This clonotype was observed at least ten times. The chain uses TRBV10-3 and TRBJ2-5, with 7 bases identical to TRBD2. Germline V gene sequence: CDR1 ENHRY, CDR2 SYGVKD. The CDR3 length is 15 residues. After removal of 3 bases from V and 2 bases from J, the junction contained 6 bases not matched to a gene. The CDR3 DNA reads as TGTGCCATCAGTGACCGGAGCGGGGTACAAGAGACCCAGTACTTC. Protein: CAISDRSGVQETQYF.

The chain employs TRBV28 and TRBJ2-2, with D maybe TRBD1 (5 bases). V was trimmed by 4 bases and J by 4 bases, leaving 10 bases between them. CDR1 is MDHEN and CDR2 is SYDVKM in the germline V gene. CDR3 length equals 14 residues. CDR3 sequence: CASSSPRVTGELFF. The CDR3 nucleotides read TGTGCCAGCAGTTCGCCCAGGGTCACCGGGGAGCTGTTTTTT.

The sample holds a few counts of this clonotype. The chain joins TRBV20-1 to TRBJ2-7, with 8 bases matching TRBD2. The V gene's germline CDR1 is DFQATT and CDR2 SNEGSKA (reference sequence). This CDR3 comprises 13 residues. Germline trimming cut 2 bases from V and 7 bases from J; bases unmatched to any gene: 7. CDR3 nucleotides: TGCAGTGCTAGACCGACTAGCGCCCCGGAGCAGTACTTC. Translating gives CSARPTSAPEQYF.

There are many counts of this clonotype. The V gene is TRBV7-2, the J gene TRBJ1-1; no clear D. This CDR3 is built from 14 residues. V dropped 9 bases and J dropped 2 bases, with 16 bases sitting between them. The germline V gene has CDR1 SGHTA and CDR2 FQGNSA. The CDR3 sequence is CASSSAGVNTEAFF. Written as DNA, the CDR3 is TGTGCCAGTTCAAGCGCCGGGGTAAACACTGAAGCTTTCTTT.

This clonotype has ten or more counts. V usage is TRBV7-8 and J usage is TRBJ1-2; weak D call: TRBD1 (6 bases). The germline V gene encodes CDR1 SGHVS and CDR2 FQNEAQ. V lost 5 bases and J lost 8, with 21 bases in between. The CDR3 runs 15 residues. The CDR3 coding sequence is TGTGCCAGCAGCCCAGACAGGTCCCTCTTCCACGGCTACACCTTC. Translated, it gives CASSPDRSLFHGYTF.

The table lists this clonotype with a few counts. This sequence joins TRBV12-3 or TRBV12-4 and TRBJ1-2, with D possibly matching TRBD1 (5 bases). The V end was cut by 5 bases, the J end by 6 bases, with 13 bases between. The CDR3 loop spans 13 amino acids. CDR3 sequence reads: CASSRSQDNGYTF. The CDR3 nucleotides are TGTGCCAGCAGTAGGTCCCAGGACAATGGCTACACCTTC.

This clonotype was observed a handful of times. V usage is TRBV6-1 and J usage is TRBJ2-5; 10 bases align to TRBD2. The CDR3 totals 15 residues. Germline V gene sequence: CDR1 MNHNS, CDR2 SASEGT. Trimming took 5 bases from V and 5 from J; bases not matched to a gene: 8. The CDR3 spells CASSLAGADRETQYF. The CDR3, as DNA: TGTGCCAGCAGTCTAGCGGGGGCCGATCGGGAGACCCAGTACTTC.

This clonotype was counted between two and nine times. The rearrangement joins TRBV2 to TRBJ2-5, with no clear D. V lost 4 bases and J lost 4, with 13 bases in between. The CDR3 is made up of 14 amino acids. Germline CDR1 and CDR2: SNHLY and FYNNEI. CDR3 sequence reads: CASSVGYFRETQYF. The CDR3 nucleotides are TGTGCCAGCAGTGTGGGCTATTTTCGAGAGACCCAGTACTTC.

This clonotype was observed a handful of times. The chain couples TRBV5-1 to TRBJ2-1; possibly TRBD2 for D (7 bases). The germline CDR1 and CDR2 sequences are SGHRS and YFSETQ. The CDR3 is made up of 14 amino acids. The V end was cut by 6 bases, the J end by 0 bases, with 10 bases between. CDR3 residues: CASIGGLSYNEQFF. DNA of the CDR3: TGCGCCAGCATCGGGGGGCTCTCCTACAATGAGCAGTTCTTC.

This clonotype was detected only a few times. The V gene is TRBV14, the J gene TRBJ2-1, with 8 bases matching TRBD1. CDR3 length: 19 residues. CDR1 SGHDN and CDR2 FVKESK come from the germline V gene. V trimming: 2 bases; J trimming: 0 bases; junction bases outside the gene matches: 12. CDR3 amino acids: CASSQTGGVGLYSYNEQFF. The CDR3 DNA follows: TGTGCCAGCAGCCAAACAGGGGGTGTTGGACTTTACTCCTACAATGAGCAGTTCTTC.

This clonotype was picked up a small number of times. The chain carries TRBV28 and TRBJ1-4, with D possibly TRBD1 on 5 matching bases. V was shortened by 3 bases and J by 7 bases, with 27 bases between the two germline ends. This CDR3 is 19 amino acids long. Germline values: CDR1 MDHEN, CDR2 SYDVKM. CDR3: CASSFLGSGGRLFSEKLFF. The DNA for the CDR3 is TGTGCCAGCAGTTTTTTGGGTTCGGGGGGACGCCTTTTCAGTGAAAAACTGTTTTTT.